Below, one T cell receptor beta chain is given with its context. Antigen specificity is unknown. Sequenced by immunoSEQ multiplex PCR; TCRdb stores in-frame clones only, minus some. The sample carries 92,000 or so clones, 89% recorded once. There are 14 residues in the CDR3. The ends were cut back, 5 bases at V and 0 bases at J, with 10 bases in the middle. Germline CDR1 reads MNHEY; CDR2 reads SMNVEV (reference sequence). This record comes from a study of T cell responses to AZD1222 COVID-19 vaccine. Study-wide points: Spike-specific TCR breadth rose after two AZD1222 doses, and depth rose as well.

The sequence was collected from an adult who received the AZD1222 COVID-19 vaccine. The chain links TRBV27 to TRBJ1-1; D gene uncertain. Source: peripheral blood, taken 28 days after the second AZD1222 dose. The CDR3 nucleotides are TGTGCCAGCAGTGGCCTCGGGGTGAACACTGAAGCTTTCTTT. Amino acid sequence: CASSGLGVNTEAFF.